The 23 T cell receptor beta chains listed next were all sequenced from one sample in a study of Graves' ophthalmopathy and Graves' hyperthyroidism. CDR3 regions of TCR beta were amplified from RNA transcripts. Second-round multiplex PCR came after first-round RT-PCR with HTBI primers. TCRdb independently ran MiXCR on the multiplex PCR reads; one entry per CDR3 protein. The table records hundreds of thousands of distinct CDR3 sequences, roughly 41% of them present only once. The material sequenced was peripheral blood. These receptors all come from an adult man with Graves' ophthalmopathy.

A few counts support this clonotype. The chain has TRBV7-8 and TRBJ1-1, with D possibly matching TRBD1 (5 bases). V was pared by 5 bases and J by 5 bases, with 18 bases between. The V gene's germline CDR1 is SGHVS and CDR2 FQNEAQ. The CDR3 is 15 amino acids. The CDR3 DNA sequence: TGTGCCAGCAGCCAAGTCCCGGGGGGGTGGACTGAAGCTTTCTTT. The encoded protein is CASSQVPGGWTEAFF.

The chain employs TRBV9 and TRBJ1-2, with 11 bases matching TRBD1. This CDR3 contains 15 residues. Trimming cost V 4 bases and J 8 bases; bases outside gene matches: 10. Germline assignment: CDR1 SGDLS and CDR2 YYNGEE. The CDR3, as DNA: TGTGCCAGCAGCCAGAGGGACAGGGGGGCTGAAGGCTACACCTTC. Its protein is CASSQRDRGAEGYTF.

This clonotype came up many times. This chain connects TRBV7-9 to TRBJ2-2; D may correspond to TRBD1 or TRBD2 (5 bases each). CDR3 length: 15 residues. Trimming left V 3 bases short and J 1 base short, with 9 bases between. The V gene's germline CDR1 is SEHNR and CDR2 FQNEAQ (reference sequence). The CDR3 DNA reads TGTGCCAGCAGCTTCGGGACGAAGAACACCGGGGAGCTGTTTTTT. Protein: CASSFGTKNTGELFF.

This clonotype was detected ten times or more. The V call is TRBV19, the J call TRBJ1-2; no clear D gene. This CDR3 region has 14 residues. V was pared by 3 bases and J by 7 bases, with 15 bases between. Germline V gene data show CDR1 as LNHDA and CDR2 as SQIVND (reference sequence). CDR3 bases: TGTGCCAGTAGTATCGGCAGGTTGAACGGTGGCTACACCTTC. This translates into CASSIGRLNGGYTF.

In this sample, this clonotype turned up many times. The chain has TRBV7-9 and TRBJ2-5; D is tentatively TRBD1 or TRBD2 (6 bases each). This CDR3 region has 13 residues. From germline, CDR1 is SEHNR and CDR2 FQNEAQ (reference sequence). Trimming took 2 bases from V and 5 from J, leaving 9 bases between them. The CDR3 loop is CASSLWRGETQYF. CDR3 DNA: TGTGCCAGCAGCTTATGGAGGGGGGAGACCCAGTACTTC.

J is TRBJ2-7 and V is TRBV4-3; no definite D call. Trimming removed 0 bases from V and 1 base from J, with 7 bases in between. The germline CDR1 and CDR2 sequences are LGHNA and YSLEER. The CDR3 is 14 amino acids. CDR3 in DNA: TGCGCCAGCAGCCAAGAAAGACTTTCCTACGAGCAGTACTTC. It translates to CASSQERLSYEQYF.

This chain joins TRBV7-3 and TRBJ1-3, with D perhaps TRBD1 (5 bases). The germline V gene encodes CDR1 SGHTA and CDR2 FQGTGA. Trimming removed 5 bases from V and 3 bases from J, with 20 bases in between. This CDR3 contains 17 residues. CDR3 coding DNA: TGTGCCAGCAGCGCCACCCCGGGTAGGGGTAATGGAAACACCATATATTTT. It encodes CASSATPGRGNGNTIYF. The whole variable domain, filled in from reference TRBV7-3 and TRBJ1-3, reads GAGVSQTPSNKVTEKGKYVELRCDPISGHTALYWYRQSLGQGPEFLIYFQGTGAADDSGLPNDRFFAVRPEGSVSTLKIQRTERGDSAVYLCASSATPGRGNGNTIYFGEGSWLTVV.

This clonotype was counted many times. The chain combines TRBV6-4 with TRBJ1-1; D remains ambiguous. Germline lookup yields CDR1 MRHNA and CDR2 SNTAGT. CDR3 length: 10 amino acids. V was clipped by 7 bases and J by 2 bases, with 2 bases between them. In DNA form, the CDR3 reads TGTGCCAGCAATAACACTGAAGCTTTCTTT. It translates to CASNNTEAFF.

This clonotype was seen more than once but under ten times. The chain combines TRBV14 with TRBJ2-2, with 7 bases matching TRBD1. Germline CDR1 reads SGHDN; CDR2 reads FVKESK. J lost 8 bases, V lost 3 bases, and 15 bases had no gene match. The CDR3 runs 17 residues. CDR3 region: CASSQRLPGQPGGELFF. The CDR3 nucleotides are TGTGCCAGCAGCCAGAGATTACCGGGACAGCCTGGAGGGGAGCTGTTTTTT.

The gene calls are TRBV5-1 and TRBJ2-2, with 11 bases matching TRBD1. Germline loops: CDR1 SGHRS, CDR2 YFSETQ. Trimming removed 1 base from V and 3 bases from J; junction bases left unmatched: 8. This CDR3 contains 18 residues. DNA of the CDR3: TGCGCCAGCAGCTTGACAGGACAGGGGGCCTTGGACACCGGGGAGCTGTTTTTT. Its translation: CASSLTGQGALDTGELFF. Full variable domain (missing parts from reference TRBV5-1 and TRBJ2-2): KAGVTQTPRYLIKTRGQQVTLSCSPISGHRSVSWYQQTPGQGLQFLFEYFSETQRNKGNFPGRFSGRQFSNSRSEMNVSTLELGDSALYLCASSLTGQGALDTGELFFGEGSRLTVL.

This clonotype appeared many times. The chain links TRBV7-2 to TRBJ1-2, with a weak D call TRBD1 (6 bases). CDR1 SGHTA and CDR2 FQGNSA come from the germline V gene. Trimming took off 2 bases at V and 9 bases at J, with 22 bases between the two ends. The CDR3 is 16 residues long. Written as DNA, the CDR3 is TGTGCCAGCAGCTTAAGCGGGGGGTCTACAGGGTTCAGCTACACCTTC. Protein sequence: CASSLSGGSTGFSYTF.

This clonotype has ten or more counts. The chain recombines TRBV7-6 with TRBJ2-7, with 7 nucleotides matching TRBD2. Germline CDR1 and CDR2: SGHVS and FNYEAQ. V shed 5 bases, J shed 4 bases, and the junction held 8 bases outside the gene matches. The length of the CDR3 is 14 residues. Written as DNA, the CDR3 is TGTGCCAGCAGCCCTTCCGGGAGGCAATACGAGCAGTACTTC. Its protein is CASSPSGRQYEQYF.

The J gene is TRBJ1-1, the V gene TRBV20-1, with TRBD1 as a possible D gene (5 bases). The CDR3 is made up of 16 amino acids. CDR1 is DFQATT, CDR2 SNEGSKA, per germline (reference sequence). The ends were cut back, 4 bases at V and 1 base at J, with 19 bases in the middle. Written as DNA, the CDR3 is TGCAGTGCTATCTCGCAGGGACCGACGGGGAACACTGAAGCTTTCTTT. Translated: CSAISQGPTGNTEAFF.

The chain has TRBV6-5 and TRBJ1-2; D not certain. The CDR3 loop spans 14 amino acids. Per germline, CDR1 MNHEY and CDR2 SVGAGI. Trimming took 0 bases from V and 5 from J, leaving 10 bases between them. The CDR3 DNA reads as TGTGCCAGCAGTTACTCGTTCACTGATTATGGCTACACCTTC. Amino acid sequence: CASSYSFTDYGYTF.

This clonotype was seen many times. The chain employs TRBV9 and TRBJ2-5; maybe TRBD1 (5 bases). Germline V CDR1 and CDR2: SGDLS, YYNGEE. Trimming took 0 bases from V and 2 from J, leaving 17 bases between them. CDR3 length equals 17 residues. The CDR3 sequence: CASSVGLDTLLQETQYF. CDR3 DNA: TGTGCCAGCAGCGTAGGACTGGACACTTTATTACAAGAGACCCAGTACTTC.

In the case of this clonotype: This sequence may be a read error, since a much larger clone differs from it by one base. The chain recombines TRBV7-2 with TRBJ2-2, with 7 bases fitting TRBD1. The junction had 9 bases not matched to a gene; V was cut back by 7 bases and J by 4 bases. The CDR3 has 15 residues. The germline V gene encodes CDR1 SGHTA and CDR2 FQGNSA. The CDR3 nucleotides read TGTGCCAGCACCCTAACAGGGGAAGCCACCGGGGAGCTGTTTTTT. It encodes CASTLTGEATGELFF.

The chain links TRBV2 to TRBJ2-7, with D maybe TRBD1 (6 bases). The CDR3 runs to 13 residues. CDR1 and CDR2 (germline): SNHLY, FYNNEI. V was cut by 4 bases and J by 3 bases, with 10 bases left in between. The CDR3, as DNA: TGTGCCAGCAGTGTCACAGGGTTCTACGAGCAGTACTTC. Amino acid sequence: CASSVTGFYEQYF.

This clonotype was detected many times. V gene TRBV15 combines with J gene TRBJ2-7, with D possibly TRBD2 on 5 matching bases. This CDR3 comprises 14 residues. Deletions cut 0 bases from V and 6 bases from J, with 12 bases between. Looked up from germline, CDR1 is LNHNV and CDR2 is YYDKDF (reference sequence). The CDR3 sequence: CATSRDQASLEQYF. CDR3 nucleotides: TGTGCCACCAGCAGAGATCAGGCTAGCCTCGAGCAGTACTTC.

The DNA of the CDR3 is TGTGCCAGCAGTCCCACCGGGACAGGGGAGTACTATGGCTACACCTTC. This gives the protein CASSPTGTGEYYGYTF. V gene TRBV25-1 combines with J gene TRBJ1-2, with 10 nucleotides matching TRBD1. Germline CDR1 MGHDK, CDR2 SYGVNS. Trimming took 5 bases from V and 3 from J; bases not matched to a gene: 9. This CDR3 is 16 amino acids long.

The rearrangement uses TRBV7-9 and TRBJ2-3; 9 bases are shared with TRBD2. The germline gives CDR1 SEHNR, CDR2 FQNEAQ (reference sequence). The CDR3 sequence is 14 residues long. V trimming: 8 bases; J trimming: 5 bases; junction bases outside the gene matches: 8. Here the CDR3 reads CASLSSGTLDTQYF. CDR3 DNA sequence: TGTGCCAGCTTGTCTAGCGGGACGTTAGATACGCAGTATTTT.

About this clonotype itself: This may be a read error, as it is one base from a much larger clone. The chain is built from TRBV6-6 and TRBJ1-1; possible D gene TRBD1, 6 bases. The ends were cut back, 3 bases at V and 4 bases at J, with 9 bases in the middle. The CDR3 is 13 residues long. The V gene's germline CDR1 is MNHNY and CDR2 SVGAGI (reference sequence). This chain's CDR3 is CASSYNRATEAFF. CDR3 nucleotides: TGTGCCAGCAGTTATAACAGGGCCACTGAAGCTTTCTTT.

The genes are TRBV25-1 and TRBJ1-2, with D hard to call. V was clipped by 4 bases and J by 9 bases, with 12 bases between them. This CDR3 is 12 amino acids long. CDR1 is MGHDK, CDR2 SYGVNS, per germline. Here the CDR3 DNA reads TGTGCCAGCAGTGTCTCCGTCAGGAGCTACACCTTC. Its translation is CASSVSVRSYTF.

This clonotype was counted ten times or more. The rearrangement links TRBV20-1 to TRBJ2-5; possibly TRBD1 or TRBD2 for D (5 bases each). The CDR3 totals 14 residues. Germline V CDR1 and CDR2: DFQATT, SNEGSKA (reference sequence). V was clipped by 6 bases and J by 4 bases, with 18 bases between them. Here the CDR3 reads CSAPGQDALETQYF. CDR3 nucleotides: TGCAGTGCCCCGGGGCAGGATGCCCTAGAGACCCAGTACTTC.